This entry lists 14 T cell receptor beta chains sequenced from one sample in a study of T cell responses to AZD1222 COVID-19 vaccine. TCRdb keeps only in-frame clones here, not all; method: immunoSEQ multiplex PCR. The table includes 110,000 to 150,000 clones, about 92% detected once. Sequences were derived from peripheral blood, sampled on day 0 of AZD1222 vaccination. Receptor source: an adult in good health.

The chain has TRBV6-5 and TRBJ1-1; D perhaps matches TRBD1 (6 bases). Germline CDR1 MNHEY, CDR2 SVGAGI. V shed 7 bases and J shed 4 bases, with 19 bases lying between them. The CDR3 totals 15 residues. CDR3 sequence reads: CASTPRGGRGTEAFF. CDR3 coding DNA: TGTGCCAGCACCCCGAGGGGGGGAAGGGGCACTGAAGCTTTCTTT.

The chain links TRBV6-5 to TRBJ1-4; TRBD1 agrees at 9 bases. The V gene end was trimmed by 6 bases and the J gene end by 9 bases; junction bases not matched to a gene: 8. Germline CDR1 is MNHEY and CDR2 is SVGAGI. This CDR3 is 14 amino acids long. The CDR3 protein is CASSADRGRKKLFF. The CDR3 nucleotides read TGTGCCAGCAGCGCGGACAGGGGACGGAAAAAACTGTTTTTT.

This clone was seen a few times. The rearrangement links TRBV2 to TRBJ1-6; 8 bases agree with TRBD1. From germline, CDR1 is SNHLY and CDR2 FYNNEI. After removal of 7 bases from V and 5 bases from J, the junction contained 7 bases not matched to a gene. The CDR3 spans 15 residues. DNA for the CDR3: TGTGCCAGCAACCGCGGACAGGGCGATAATTCACCCCTCCACTTT. Translation gives CASNRGQGDNSPLHF.

The chain couples TRBV6-6 to TRBJ2-1, with 9 bases aligning to TRBD1. The CDR3 consists of 14 residues. V was clipped by 5 bases and J by 9 bases; unmatched bases: 8. Germline V CDR1 and CDR2: MNHNY, SVGAGI (reference sequence). CDR3 in DNA: TGTGCCAGCAGTCGGGACAGGGAGGCTAGTGAGCAGTTCTTC. It translates to CASSRDREASEQFF.

The chain carries TRBV9 and TRBJ1-3; D gene ambiguous. The CDR3 spans 14 residues. Germline V gene sequence: CDR1 SGDLS, CDR2 YYNGEE. Trimming removed 2 bases from V and 3 bases from J, with 9 bases in between. CDR3 protein: CASSVGVFGNTIYF. In nucleotides, the CDR3 is TGTGCCAGCAGCGTTGGAGTTTTTGGAAACACCATATATTTT.

The chain links TRBV28 to TRBJ2-2, with TRBD1 identical over 9 bases. This CDR3 has 16 residues. V gave up 6 bases and J gave up 3 bases; unmatched junction bases: 8. Looked up from germline, CDR1 is MDHEN and CDR2 is SYDVKM. CDR3 sequence reads: CASSPPRTGDTGELFF. The CDR3 DNA is TGTGCCAGCAGCCCCCCTCGGACAGGGGACACCGGGGAGCTGTTTTTT.

The gene calls are TRBV4-2 and TRBJ1-6, with unresolved D. The V end was cut by 0 bases, the J end by 3 bases, with 0 bases between. This CDR3 has 13 amino acids. Germline V lookup: CDR1 LGHNA, CDR2 YNFKEQ. The CDR3 sequence is CASSQDYNSPLHF. DNA for the CDR3: TGTGCCAGCAGCCAAGACTATAATTCACCCCTCCACTTT.

The chain couples TRBV5-1 to TRBJ2-5; tentatively, D is TRBD2 (7 bases). The germline V gene encodes CDR1 SGHRS and CDR2 YFSETQ. The CDR3 totals 16 residues. The V and J ends lost 1 base and 5 bases respectively, with 18 bases between them. CDR3 DNA: TGCGCCAGCAGCTTGACCGGTCGGGGGGCCGTTGAGACCCAGTACTTC. Protein sequence: CASSLTGRGAVETQYF.

The V and J genes are TRBV7-9 and TRBJ1-2; D remains unclear. The CDR3 has 13 amino acids. Germline lookup yields CDR1 SEHNR and CDR2 FQNEAQ (reference sequence). V was cut by 1 base and J by 5 bases, with 8 bases left in between. The CDR3 region is CASSLEWTYGYTF. DNA of the CDR3: TGTGCCAGCAGCTTAGAATGGACTTATGGCTACACCTTC.

This clone was counted once. The V call is TRBV5-1, the J call TRBJ1-4; possible D gene TRBD1, 6 bases. Germline V gene lookup returns CDR1 SGHRS and CDR2 YFSETQ. The CDR3 length is 16 residues. V lost 4 bases to trimming and J lost 0 bases, with 13 bases between them. The chain's CDR3 is CASSPGQTATNEKLFF. The CDR3, as DNA: TGCGCCAGCAGCCCGGGACAAACTGCAACTAATGAAAAACTGTTTTTT. Full variable domain (rest looked up from reference TRBV5-1 and TRBJ1-4): KAGVTQTPRYLIKTRGQQVTLSCSPISGHRSVSWYQQTPGQGLQFLFEYFSETQRNKGNFPGRFSGRQFSNSRSEMNVSTLELGDSALYLCASSPGQTATNEKLFFGSGTQLSVL.

The rearrangement uses TRBV4-2 and TRBJ2-5; D is uncertain. V lost 1 base to trimming and J lost 2 bases, with 8 bases between them. CDR3 length: 14 amino acids. The germline V gene has CDR1 LGHNA and CDR2 YNFKEQ. CDR3 nucleotide sequence: TGTGCCAGCAGCCAAGTGGGTAGACAAGAGACCCAGTACTTC. It is translated as CASSQVGRQETQYF.

This chain connects TRBV28 to TRBJ2-2; either TRBD1 or TRBD2 may fit D (5 bases each). In germline, CDR1 is MDHEN, CDR2 SYDVKM. The CDR3 sequence is 18 residues long. V lost 2 bases and J lost 2, with 18 bases in between. The CDR3 nucleotides read TGTGCCAGCAGTTTACCCTCGGGGATTAGGGGCAACACCGGGGAGCTGTTTTTT. Residues: CASSLPSGIRGNTGELFF.

The rearrangement uses TRBV9 and TRBJ1-6; 8 bases are a match to TRBD1. Unmatched junction bases numbered 3, after V lost 4 bases and J lost 6 bases. CDR3 length: 14 residues. Germline V gives CDR1 SGDLS, CDR2 YYNGEE. CDR3 coding DNA: TGTGCCAGCAGCTTCGGACAGGGTAATTCACCCCTCCACTTT. Encoded protein: CASSFGQGNSPLHF. Supplemented by reference TRBV9 and TRBJ1-6, the full variable domain reads DSGVTQTPKHLITATGQRVTLRCSPRSGDLSVYWYQQSLDQGLQFLIQYYNGEERAKGNILERFSAQQFPDLHSELNLSSLELGDSALYFCASSFGQGNSPLHFGNGTRLTVT.

The chain employs TRBV6-5 and TRBJ1-5, with D unclear. Germline CDR1 reads MNHEY; CDR2 reads SVGAGI. V dropped 6 bases and J dropped 3 bases, with 9 bases sitting between them. This CDR3 contains 13 residues. CDR3 sequence reads: CASRRRLNQPQHF. The CDR3 DNA follows: TGTGCCAGCAGGCGACGGCTCAATCAGCCCCAGCATTTT.